The 7 T cell receptor beta chains reported below all come from one sample, sequenced in a study of blood T cells in healthy people across ages. For the second PCR, which ran for about 7 to 11 cycles, a sample-barcoded 5' primer and a J-beta primer mix were used. TCRdb reanalysed the 5' RACE reads using MiXCR and keeps one entry per CDR3 protein. The repertoire holds roughly 1,500,000 distinct CDR3 sequences, with about 35% as singletons. The sequenced material came from blood. Receptor source: a woman in her 30s in good health.

The sample holds many counts of this clonotype. This chain connects TRBV6-4 to TRBJ1-4; 8 bases agree with TRBD1. The CDR3 spans 14 residues. The germline CDR1 and CDR2 sequences are MRHNA and SNTAGT. V shed 6 bases and J 8 bases; nucleotides not matched to a gene: 8. For the CDR3, the DNA is TGTGCCAGCAGCCCGGACAGGGAGTCCGAAAAACTGTTTTTT. Its protein product is CASSPDRESEKLFF.

Only a few counts were recorded for this clonotype. V gene TRBV30 combines with J gene TRBJ2-1; D remains ambiguous. V lost 0 bases and J lost 7, with 10 bases in between. CDR3 length: 13 residues. From germline, CDR1 is GTSNPN and CDR2 SVGIG (reference sequence). The CDR3 bases are TGTGCCTGGAGTGTCGAGGAACTTAATGAGCAGTTCTTC. Protein product: CAWSVEELNEQFF.

This chain uses TRBV4-3 with TRBJ2-1; D not certain. The DNA end is more similar to TRBJ2-7, so the J call may be wrong. Germline V gene lookup returns CDR1 LGHNA and CDR2 YSLEER. The CDR3 consists of 16 residues. CDR3 loop: CASSPFATETYNEQYF. The DNA for the CDR3 is TGCGCCAGCAGCCCCTTCGCGACGGAGACATACAATGAGCAGTACTTC.

This clonotype was counted a single time. The chain carries TRBV2 and TRBJ1-5; 8 bases align to TRBD1. Germline loops: CDR1 SNHLY, CDR2 FYNNEI. CDR3 size: 16 residues. The junction had 16 bases not matched to a gene; V was cut back by 8 bases and J by 7 bases. The CDR3 loop reads CASHLGTGTGDQPQHF. CDR3 coding DNA: TGTGCCAGCCACCTGGGAACGGGGACAGGAGACCAGCCCCAGCATTTT.

The chain uses TRBV19 and TRBJ2-3; TRBD2 might be the D (5 bases). The V gene's germline CDR1 is LNHDA and CDR2 SQIVND (reference sequence). The CDR3 totals 15 residues. V gave up 6 bases and J gave up 2 bases, with 15 bases separating them. The CDR3 bases are TGTGCCAGTAGAGATGGACTCTTCGACACAGATACGCAGTATTTT. Its translation is CASRDGLFDTDTQYF.

J is TRBJ2-7 and V is TRBV6-6; 9 bases map to TRBD1. Germline CDR1 and CDR2: MNHNY and SVGAGI (reference sequence). The CDR3 is made up of 13 amino acids. Trimming removed 7 bases from V and 3 bases from J; junction bases left unmatched: 4. CDR3 region: CASMPGQGYEQYF. DNA for the CDR3: TGTGCCAGCATGCCGGGACAGGGCTACGAGCAGTACTTC.

The chain is built from TRBV3-1 and TRBJ2-5; D is uncertain. V was clipped by 4 bases and J by 2 bases, with 14 bases between them. CDR3 length: 15 amino acids. Germline V lookup: CDR1 LGHDT, CDR2 YNNKEL (reference sequence). This chain's CDR3 is CASSLSRAAQETQYF. The DNA for the CDR3 is TGTGCCAGCAGCCTCTCCCGGGCAGCGCAAGAGACCCAGTACTTC.